This T cell receptor (beta chain) was documented in a study of blood T cell repertoires in COVID-19. The wider study: From the United States, Italy and Spain came samples of acute and convalescent COVID-19.

Data came from immunoSEQ multiplex PCR; TCRdb stores just in-frame clones and leaves some out. The sample has about 71,000 clones, about three quarters seen once. V lost 0 bases to trimming and J lost 2 bases, with 7 bases between them. The V gene's germline CDR1 is SEHNR and CDR2 FQNEAQ (reference sequence). This CDR3 has 14 amino acids. The receptor's source is a woman over 75 with active or convalescent COVID-19. The genes are TRBV7-9 and TRBJ1-2, with D tentatively TRBD1 (5 bases). The sequenced sample was peripheral blood. CDR3 region: CASSLAAGNYGYTF. In nucleotides, the CDR3 is TGTGCCAGCAGCTTAGCGGCAGGGAACTATGGCTACACCTTC. The complete variable domain, with remaining parts taken from reference TRBV7-9 and TRBJ1-2, reads DTGVSQNPRHKITKRGQNVTFRCDPISEHNRLYWYRQTLGQGPEFLTYFQNEAQLEKSRLLSDRFSAERPKGSFSTLEIQRTEQGDSAMYLCASSLAAGNYGYTFGSGTRLTVV.